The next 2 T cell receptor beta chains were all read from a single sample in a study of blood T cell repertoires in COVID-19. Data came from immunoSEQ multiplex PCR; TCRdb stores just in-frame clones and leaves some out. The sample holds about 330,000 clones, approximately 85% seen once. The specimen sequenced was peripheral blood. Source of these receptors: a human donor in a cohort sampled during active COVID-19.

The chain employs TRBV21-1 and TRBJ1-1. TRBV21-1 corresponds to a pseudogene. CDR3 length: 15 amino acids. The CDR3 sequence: CASSSLQGGDTEAFF. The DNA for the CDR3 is TGTGCCAGCAGCAGCTTACAGGGAGGGGACACTGAAGCTTTCTTT.

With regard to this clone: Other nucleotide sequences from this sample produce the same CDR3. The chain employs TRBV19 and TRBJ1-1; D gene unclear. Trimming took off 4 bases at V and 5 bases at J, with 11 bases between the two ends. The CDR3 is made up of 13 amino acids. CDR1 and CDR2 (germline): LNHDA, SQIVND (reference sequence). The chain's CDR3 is CASSRGQGTEAFF. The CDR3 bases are TGTGCCAGTAGTAGAGGGCAAGGGACTGAAGCTTTCTTT.